The 14 T cell receptor beta chains below come from one sample, sequenced in a study of graft-versus-host responses after intestinal transplantation. Using immunoSEQ multiplex PCR, the repertoire was profiled, and TCRdb retains in-frame clones only, with some absent. Counted here are about 94,000 clones, roughly nine tenths occurring once; the ten biggest clones make up 0.4% to 0.5%. These TCRs' antigens remain unknown. The sample in question was unstimulated CD8+ T cells sorted from spleen or lymph node cells, obtained before intestinal transplant. Receptor source: a human donor who received an intestinal transplant.

V and J are TRBV5-6 and TRBJ2-1, with TRBD1 as a possible D gene (6 bases). The germline V and J ends were trimmed by 0 bases and 7 bases, with 14 bases remaining between them. Germline lookup yields CDR1 SGHDT and CDR2 YYEEEE. This CDR3 has 15 amino acids. CDR3: CASSLVGGRVNEQFF. The CDR3, as DNA: TGTGCCAGCAGCTTGGTTGGGGGCCGAGTGAATGAGCAGTTCTTC.

The genes are TRBV6-5 and TRBJ1-2, with no clear D. Per the germline V gene, CDR1 is MNHEY and CDR2 is SVGAGI. V was cut by 1 base and J by 4 bases, with 10 bases left in between. The CDR3 covers 14 residues. The CDR3 nucleotides read TGTGCCAGCAGTTACTTCGGGGATTCCTATGGCTACACCTTC. This sequence encodes CASSYFGDSYGYTF.

This rearrangement joins TRBV4-1 to TRBJ2-1, with D tentatively TRBD2 (6 bases). V was cut by 1 base and J by 10 bases, with 11 bases left in between. Germline V CDR1 and CDR2: MGHRA, YSYEKL. The CDR3 runs 13 residues. CDR3 DNA: TGCGCCAGCAGCCAAGTAGGAGGGGTCGAGCAGTTCTTC. Its translation is CASSQVGGVEQFF.

The rearrangement links TRBV19 to TRBJ2-3; D may be TRBD2 (5 bases). The V end was cut by 4 bases, the J end by 1 base, with 12 bases between. The CDR3 extends over 15 amino acids. Germline values: CDR1 LNHDA, CDR2 SQIVND (reference sequence). CDR3 amino acids: CASSTLLAGTDTQYF. The DNA for the CDR3 is TGTGCCAGTAGTACCCTTCTAGCAGGCACAGATACGCAGTATTTT.

V and J are TRBV5-6 and TRBJ1-1; 10 positions match TRBD1. This CDR3 spans 14 amino acids. Germline lookup yields CDR1 SGHDT and CDR2 YYEEEE. The junction had 5 bases not matched to a gene; V was cut back by 0 bases and J by 9 bases. CDR3 nucleotide sequence: TGTGCCAGCAGCTTGGGACAGGGGGCGACGCAAGCTTTCTTT. Translated: CASSLGQGATQAFF.

The chain uses TRBV21-1 and TRBJ2-6; the listed D gene, TRBD2, was not tested against the DNA. TRBV21-1 is deemed a pseudogene. This CDR3 spans 22 amino acids. CDR3 region: CASSKAGPGLAGGFNGANVLTF. CDR3 nucleotide sequence: TGTGCCAGCAGCAAAGCCGGACCGGGACTAGCGGGAGGGTTTAATGGGGCCAACGTCCTGACTTTC.

The chain combines TRBV6-1 with TRBJ2-3, with 9 bases lining up with TRBD1. Germline CDR1 reads MNHNS; CDR2 reads SASEGT. Trimming removed 7 bases from V and 6 bases from J; junction bases left unmatched: 8. The CDR3 covers 14 residues. DNA of the CDR3: TGTGCCAGCACAACCCGGGACAGGGATGATACGCAGTATTTT. As protein: CASTTRDRDDTQYF.

The rearrangement joins TRBV9 to TRBJ1-6; possible D gene TRBD1, 5 bases. Germline CDR1 and CDR2: SGDLS and YYNGEE. Trimming took 0 bases from V and 9 from J, leaving 13 bases between them. The CDR3 sequence is 15 residues long. The CDR3 coding sequence is TGTGCCAGCAGCGTAGATGGGGACGGGGGTTCACCCCTCCACTTT. It encodes CASSVDGDGGSPLHF.

The chain carries TRBV7-8 and TRBJ2-7, with 12 positions matching TRBD2. The CDR3 length is 16 residues. Germline V gene lookup returns CDR1 SGHVS and CDR2 FQNEAQ. Trimming took 5 bases from V and 5 from J; bases not matched to a gene: 10. CDR3 amino acids: CASSHPLAGGTDEQYF. The CDR3 DNA reads TGTGCCAGCAGCCACCCCCTAGCGGGGGGGACCGACGAGCAGTACTTC. Together with reference TRBV7-8 and TRBJ2-7, the CDR3 gives the full variable domain: GAGVSQSPRYKVAKRGQDVALRCDPISGHVSLFWYQQALGQGPEFLTYFQNEAQLDKSGLPSDRFFAERPEGSVSTLKIQRTQQEDSAVYLCASSHPLAGGTDEQYFGPGTRLTVT.

This chain links TRBV11-2 with TRBJ2-1; D is possibly TRBD1 (5 bases). Germline-derived CDR1 and CDR2 are SGHAT and FQNNGV. The ends were cut back, 7 bases at V and 4 bases at J, with 14 bases in the middle. The CDR3 totals 14 residues. This chain's CDR3 is CASKDQGKYNEQFF. The DNA for the CDR3 is TGTGCCAGCAAAGACCAGGGCAAATACAATGAGCAGTTCTTC. The entire variable domain, with the rest obtained from reference TRBV11-2 and TRBJ2-1, is as follows: EAGVAQSPRYKIIEKRQSVAFWCNPISGHATLYWYQQILGQGPKLLIQFQNNGVVDDSQLPKDRFSAERLKGVDSTLKIQPAKLEDSAVYLCASKDQGKYNEQFFGPGTRLTVL.

The chain combines TRBV27 with TRBJ2-1, with D unclear. CDR1 and CDR2 (germline): MNHEY, SMNVEV (reference sequence). This CDR3 has 14 amino acids. With 2 bases removed from V and 6 bases from J, the gap between germline ends came to 11 bases. The CDR3 bases are TGTGCCAGCAGTTTACTCTCCAGAGGCAATGAGCAGTTCTTC. This gives the protein CASSLLSRGNEQFF.

The J gene is TRBJ1-5, the V gene TRBV28; tentatively, D is TRBD1 (5 bases). Trimming removed 3 bases from V and 1 base from J, with 16 bases in between. CDR3 length: 17 residues. CDR1 is MDHEN, CDR2 SYDVKM, per germline. DNA of the CDR3: TGTGCCAGCAGTTTCTTCCCCAGGGTGTGGAGCAATCAGCCCCAGCATTTT. Protein: CASSFFPRVWSNQPQHF. Variable domain in full (rest from reference TRBV28 and TRBJ1-5): DVKVTQSSRYLVKRTGEKVFLECVQDMDHENMFWYRQDPGLGLRLIYFSYDVKMKEKGDIPEGYSVSREKKERFSLILESASTNQTSMYLCASSFFPRVWSNQPQHFGDGTRLSIL.

The chain recombines TRBV7-9 with TRBJ1-5; D is possibly TRBD1 (5 bases). Trimming stripped 5 bases from V and 3 bases from J, with 17 bases between. The CDR3 runs to 16 residues. Germline values: CDR1 SEHNR, CDR2 FQNEAQ (reference sequence). In DNA form, the CDR3 reads TGTGCCAGCAGCCAAGGCGGGGGGGTTCTCAATCAGCCCCAGCATTTT. Protein sequence: CASSQGGGVLNQPQHF.

The chain carries TRBV6-5 and TRBJ1-6, with D perhaps matching TRBD1 (5 bases). The CDR3 runs to 15 residues. Trimming left V 0 bases short and J 7 bases short, with 10 bases between. Germline V CDR1 and CDR2: MNHEY, SVGAGI. CDR3 amino acids: CASSYSIGGNSPLHF. As DNA, the CDR3 is TGTGCCAGCAGTTACTCTATCGGGGGAAATTCACCCCTCCACTTT.